This T cell receptor beta chain was found in a study of T cell repertoires in cytomegalovirus infection. On the study more broadly: Indicated by public TCR beta signatures were CMV infection and matching HLA type.

Germline assignment: CDR1 SEHNR and CDR2 FQNEAQ (reference sequence). This CDR3 region has 15 residues. V lost 3 bases and J 4 bases, leaving 16 bases between the germline ends. Findings of the study overall: Individuals carrying CMV plus the relevant HLA were identified by cumulative frequency of public TCR beta families. It was HLA-C-restricted CMV-specific TCR beta clonotypes that dominated the response ex vivo.

This clonotype was counted many times. Antigen unknown. TCRdb reprocessed the reads with MiXCR, giving one entry per CDR3 protein. The data hold a few hundred thousand distinct CDR3 sequences, with roughly a sixth observed a single time. The sequence was obtained from a human donor in good health (CMV status not recorded). Some clones in this sample may be carry-over from other donors' samples. The chain combines TRBV7-9 with TRBJ2-7, with D possibly TRBD2 on 5 matching bases. Sequencing used PBMCs. The CDR3 bases are TGTGCCAGCAGCTTCGAGGGCCAGACTTCGTACGAGCAGTACTTC. Translated: CASSFEGQTSYEQYF.